What follows describes a single T cell receptor beta chain. The antigen is not known. This same CDR3 is encoded by further DNA sequences in the sample. The data are from a study of T cell responses to AZD1222 COVID-19 vaccine. Study-wide points: The study reported that nearly half of spike-specific TCRs target unmutated variant regions. Repertoire samples came only from after the peak T cell response. Only 5 or 6 people who got AZD1222 tested seropositive at baseline. Spike was spanned by vaccine-associated CD4 TCRs, which were dominant at 160-218 and 743-854.

Germline-derived CDR1 and CDR2 are KGHSH and LQKENI. The ends were cut back, 3 bases at V and 1 base at J, with 6 bases in the middle. The CDR3 loop spans 13 amino acids. Assay: immunoSEQ multiplex PCR; the TCRdb copy retains only in-frame clones and omits some. The sample consists of just under 95,000 clones, roughly 93% of them appearing once. The V and J genes are TRBV18 and TRBJ1-1; D uncertain. Sample: peripheral blood, taken on day 0 of AZD1222 vaccination. This receptor was identified in an adult in good health. This chain's CDR3 is CASSPGENTEAFF. In nucleotides, the CDR3 is TGTGCCAGCTCACCCGGCGAGAACACTGAAGCTTTCTTT.